The T cell receptor (beta chain) under discussion was sequenced for a study of cytomegalovirus exposure and HLA in healthy donors. Study-level background: There were 117 million unique TCR beta sequences, drawn from around 180 million T cells, in an earlier analysis.

PCR involved 60 Vbeta and 13 Jbeta primers. Assay: immunoSEQ multiplex PCR; the TCRdb copy retains only in-frame clones and omits some. The sample contains around 100,000 clones, 79% of which appear only once. The CDR3 loop spans 16 amino acids. Per the germline V gene, CDR1 is WNHNN and CDR2 is SYGVQD (reference sequence). V shed 5 bases, J shed 3 bases, and the junction held 8 bases outside the gene matches. Study results and caveats: As confirmed in vitro, three CMV-associated chains were specific for CMV antigens. Roughly even sequencing depth across donors was the assumption behind the presence/absence analyses.

On this clone: Its antigen is currently unknown.

The material sequenced was PBMCs. This sequence joins TRBV10-1 and TRBJ1-4, with 8 bases identical to TRBD1. This clonotype was sampled from a woman between 35 and 50 years old in good health and CMV-seronegative. CDR3 loop: CASSPGTGVSNEKLFF. CDR3 nucleotide sequence: TGCGCCAGCAGTCCCGGGACAGGCGTATCTAATGAAAAACTGTTTTTT.